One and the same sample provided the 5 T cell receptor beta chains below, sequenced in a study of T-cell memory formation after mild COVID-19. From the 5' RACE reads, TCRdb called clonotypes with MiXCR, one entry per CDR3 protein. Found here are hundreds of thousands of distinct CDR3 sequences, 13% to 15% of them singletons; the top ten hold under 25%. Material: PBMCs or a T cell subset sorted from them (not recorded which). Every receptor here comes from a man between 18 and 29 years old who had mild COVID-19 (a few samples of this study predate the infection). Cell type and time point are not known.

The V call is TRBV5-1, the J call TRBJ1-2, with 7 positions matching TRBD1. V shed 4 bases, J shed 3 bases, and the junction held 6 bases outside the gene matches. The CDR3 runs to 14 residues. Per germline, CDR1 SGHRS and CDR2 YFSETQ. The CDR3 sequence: CASSTGVADYGYTF. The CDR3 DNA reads TGCGCCAGCAGCACAGGGGTGGCGGACTATGGCTACACCTTC.

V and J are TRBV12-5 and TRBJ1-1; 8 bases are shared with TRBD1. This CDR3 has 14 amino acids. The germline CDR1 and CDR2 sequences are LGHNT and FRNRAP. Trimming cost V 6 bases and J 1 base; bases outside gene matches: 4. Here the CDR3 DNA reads TGTGCTAGTGGGCCGACAGGGGCGAACACTGAAGCTTTCTTT. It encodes CASGPTGANTEAFF.

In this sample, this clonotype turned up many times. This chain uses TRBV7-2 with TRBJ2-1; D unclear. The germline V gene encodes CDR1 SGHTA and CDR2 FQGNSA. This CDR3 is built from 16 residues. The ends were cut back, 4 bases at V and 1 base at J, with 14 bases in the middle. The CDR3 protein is CASSSLVRVSYNEQFF. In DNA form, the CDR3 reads TGTGCCAGCAGCTCTTTGGTGCGCGTGTCCTACAATGAGCAGTTCTTC. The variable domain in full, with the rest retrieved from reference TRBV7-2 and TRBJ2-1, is GAGVSQSPSNKVTEKGKDVELRCDPISGHTALYWYRQSLGQGLEFLIYFQGNSAPDKSGLPSDRFSAERTGGSVSTLTIQRTQQEDSAVYLCASSSLVRVSYNEQFFGPGTRLTVL.

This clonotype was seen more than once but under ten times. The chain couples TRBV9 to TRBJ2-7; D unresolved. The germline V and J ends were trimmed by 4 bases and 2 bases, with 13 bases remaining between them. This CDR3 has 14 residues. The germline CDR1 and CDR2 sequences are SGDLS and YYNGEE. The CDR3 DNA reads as TGTGCCAGCAGCCCTCGATTTCGTCCCTACGAGCAGTACTTC. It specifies CASSPRFRPYEQYF.

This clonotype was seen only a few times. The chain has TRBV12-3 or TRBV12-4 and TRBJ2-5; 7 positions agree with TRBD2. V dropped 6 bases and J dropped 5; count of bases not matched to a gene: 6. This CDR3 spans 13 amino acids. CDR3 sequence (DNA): TGTGCCAGCAGGGGGGAGGGCCCGGAGACCCAGTACTTC. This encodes CASRGEGPETQYF.